These 16 T cell receptor beta chains were sequenced from one sample in a study of early T cells in non-severe SARS-CoV-2 infection. TCRdb re-derived calls from the 5' RACE reads in MiXCR, one entry per CDR3 protein. The profile covers 50,000 to 55,000 distinct CDR3 sequences, with over 8% appearing a single time and approximately 4% taken by the ten largest. Sequencing was carried out using whole blood. The source is an adult who was a healthcare worker with PCR-confirmed SARS-CoV-2 infection or an uninfected control (not recorded which).

CDR3 nucleotide sequence: TGTGCCAGCAGCTTGGGACTAGCGGGCCATCAAGCTGGATTCAATGAGCAGTTCTTC. Amino acid sequence: CASSLGLAGHQAGFNEQFF. The rearrangement uses TRBV7-6 and TRBJ2-1; the match to TRBD2 covers 12 bases. CDR1 is SGHVS, CDR2 FNYEAQ, per germline. V was pared by 3 bases and J by 6 bases, with 15 bases of the junction left unmatched. This CDR3 comprises 19 residues.

This clonotype was seen a handful of times. This chain joins TRBV27 and TRBJ2-7; D perhaps matches TRBD2 (6 bases). The length of the CDR3 is 14 residues. The V gene lost 5 bases and the J gene lost 2 bases, with 13 bases spanning the gap. Looked up from germline, CDR1 is MNHEY and CDR2 is SMNVEV (reference sequence). The CDR3 DNA sequence: TGTGCCAGCAGTCGGAGGGAAGGGACCTACGAGCAGTACTTC. Translating it yields CASSRREGTYEQYF.

This clonotype was seen many times. J is TRBJ2-1 and V is TRBV12-3 or TRBV12-4; perhaps TRBD2 as D (6 bases). CDR3 size: 13 residues. Trimming took 1 base from V and 14 from J, leaving 15 bases between them. The CDR3 protein is CASSLGVGGKKFF. The CDR3 DNA reads TGTGCCAGCAGTTTAGGGGTTGGGGGGAAAAAGTTCTTC.

This clonotype appeared many times. CDR3 DNA: TGTGCCAGCAGCTTAGATCCCAGTCAGAGTACGCAGTATTTT. Amino acids: CASSLDPSQSTQYF. This chain uses TRBV11-2 with TRBJ2-3; D is ambiguous. The CDR3 length is 14 residues. Per the germline V gene, CDR1 is SGHAT and CDR2 is FQNNGV. V was clipped by 0 bases and J by 8 bases, with 12 bases between them.

Only a few counts were recorded for this clonotype. V is TRBV7-2 and J is TRBJ1-5; D perhaps matches TRBD1 (6 bases). Germline V gene sequence: CDR1 SGHTA, CDR2 FQGNSA. CDR3 size: 13 residues. Trimming stripped 4 bases from V and 4 bases from J, with 8 bases between. The CDR3 loop reads CASSSGVNQPQHF. The DNA of the CDR3 is TGTGCCAGCAGCTCAGGGGTAAATCAGCCCCAGCATTTT.

The table lists this clonotype with many counts. V is TRBV30 and J is TRBJ2-1, with D maybe TRBD2 (6 bases). The germline V and J ends were trimmed by 4 bases and 7 bases, with 20 bases remaining between them. This CDR3 is 15 amino acids long. Per germline, CDR1 GTSNPN and CDR2 SVGIG (reference sequence). The CDR3: CAWNAAGRRLNEQFF. CDR3 nucleotide sequence: TGTGCCTGGAACGCTGCCGGGAGACGACTGAATGAGCAGTTCTTC. The variable domain in full, completed from reference TRBV30 and TRBJ2-1, reads SQTIHQWPATLVQPVGSPLSLECTVEGTSNPNLYWYRQAAGRGLQLLFYSVGIGQISSEVPQNLSASRPQDRQFILSSKKLLLSDSGFYLCAWNAAGRRLNEQFFGPGTRLTVL.

This clonotype was counted only a few times. The chain uses TRBV20-1 and TRBJ1-2; 10 positions agree with TRBD1. CDR3 length equals 12 residues. V shed 5 bases, J shed 7 bases, and the junction held 4 bases outside the gene matches. From germline, CDR1 is DFQATT and CDR2 SNEGSKA (reference sequence). In DNA form, the CDR3 reads TGCAGTGCTGACAGGGGGCCTGGTGGCTACACCTTC. It specifies CSADRGPGGYTF.

This clonotype was detected many times. The V gene is TRBV18, the J gene TRBJ2-1; the match to TRBD2 covers 13 bases. Germline V CDR1 and CDR2: KGHSH, LQKENI. V trimming: 2 bases; J trimming: 5 bases; junction bases outside the gene matches: 6. The CDR3 is 17 amino acids. The CDR3 here is CASSPRTSGGIDNEQFF. CDR3 nucleotides: TGTGCCAGCTCACCAAGGACTAGCGGGGGAATTGACAATGAGCAGTTCTTC.

This clonotype was detected only a few times. V usage is TRBV7-3 and J usage is TRBJ2-1; 10 nucleotides agree with TRBD2. With 5 bases clipped from V and 3 bases from J, the junction kept 4 bases outside the gene matches. The CDR3 is 15 amino acids. Per the germline V gene, CDR1 is SGHTA and CDR2 is FQGTGA. The DNA for the CDR3 is TGTGCCAGCAGCACCGGACTAGCGGACTACAATGAGCAGTTCTTC. Protein: CASSTGLADYNEQFF. Based on the CDR3 plus reference TRBV7-3 and TRBJ2-1, the full variable domain is GAGVSQTPSNKVTEKGKYVELRCDPISGHTALYWYRQSLGQGPEFLIYFQGTGAADDSGLPNDRFFAVRPEGSVSTLKIQRTERGDSAVYLCASSTGLADYNEQFFGPGTRLTVL.

This clonotype was recorded at least ten times. The chain employs TRBV20-1 and TRBJ2-2, with 7 bases fitting TRBD2. The junction had 5 bases not matched to a gene; V was cut back by 3 bases and J by 4 bases. Germline V lookup: CDR1 DFQATT, CDR2 SNEGSKA (reference sequence). This CDR3 comprises 14 residues. The DNA of the CDR3 is TGCAGTGCTAGTCGGGGGAGGGCCACCGGGGAGCTGTTTTTT. Residues: CSASRGRATGELFF.

This clonotype has at least ten counts. The rearrangement links TRBV11-2 to TRBJ2-2; D unclear. The CDR3 extends over 13 amino acids. Germline CDR1 is SGHAT and CDR2 is FQNNGV. V was shortened by 5 bases and J by 8 bases, with 12 bases between the two germline ends. CDR3 amino acids: CASSPEGLGELFF. DNA for the CDR3: TGTGCCAGCAGCCCTGAAGGGCTGGGGGAGCTGTTTTTT. The full variable domain, in which reference TRBV11-2 and TRBJ2-2 provide the parts outside the CDR3, is EAGVAQSPRYKIIEKRQSVAFWCNPISGHATLYWYQQILGQGPKLLIQFQNNGVVDDSQLPKDRFSAERLKGVDSTLKIQPAKLEDSAVYLCASSPEGLGELFFGEGSRLTVL.

This clonotype was found many times. The gene calls are TRBV28 and TRBJ2-7, with D unclear. Trimming cost V 7 bases and J 3 bases, with 13 bases left between them. The germline V gene encodes CDR1 MDHEN and CDR2 SYDVKM. The CDR3 is 13 amino acids. The CDR3 here is CASIGETSYEQYF. The CDR3 coding sequence is TGTGCCAGCATAGGTGAGACCAGCTACGAGCAGTACTTC.

This clonotype has only one observation. The chain recombines TRBV9 with TRBJ2-1, with D possibly being TRBD2 (6 bases). The CDR3 consists of 16 residues. Germline lookup yields CDR1 SGDLS and CDR2 YYNGEE. Between the trimmed V and J ends, which lost 2 bases and 3 bases, there was a span of 15 bases. CDR3 DNA sequence: TGTGCCAGCAGCGTTTCCGGCGGGGTTATCTACAATGAGCAGTTCTTC. Amino acids: CASSVSGGVIYNEQFF.

This clonotype was picked up many times. The chain is built from TRBV18 and TRBJ1-3; TRBD1 aligns across 9 bases. Germline lookup yields CDR1 KGHSH and CDR2 LQKENI. The CDR3 sequence is 15 residues long. V shed 4 bases and J 0 bases; nucleotides not matched to a gene: 1. CDR3 bases: TGTGCCAGCTCACGGACAGGGGCCTCTGGAAACACCATATATTTT. Its translation is CASSRTGASGNTIYF. The full variable domain, completed using reference TRBV18 and TRBJ1-3, is NAGVMQNPRHLVRRRGQEARLRCSPMKGHSHVYWYRQLPEEGLKFMVYLQKENIIDESGMPKERFSAEFPKEGPSILRIQQVVRGDSAAYFCASSRTGASGNTIYFGEGSWLTVV.

This clonotype was picked up many times. The CDR3 sequence is CASRIIRGLTYNEQFF. The CDR3 coding sequence is TGTGCCAGCAGAATTATTCGGGGGCTCACCTACAATGAGCAGTTCTTC. The J gene is TRBJ2-1, the V gene TRBV27; D may match TRBD1 or TRBD2 (6 bases each). V lost 6 bases to trimming and J lost 2 bases, with 17 bases between them. The germline gives CDR1 MNHEY, CDR2 SMNVEV (reference sequence). The CDR3 is made up of 16 amino acids.

This clonotype was seen many times. The rearrangement links TRBV6-1 to TRBJ1-1, with TRBD1 matching 7 bases. Germline V gives CDR1 MNHNS, CDR2 SASEGT. The CDR3 runs to 14 residues. The trim removed 4 bases at V and 4 bases at J, leaving 6 bases unmatched. CDR3 residues: CASSGSTGITEAFF. CDR3 sequence (DNA): TGTGCCAGCAGTGGGTCGACAGGGATCACTGAAGCTTTCTTT.